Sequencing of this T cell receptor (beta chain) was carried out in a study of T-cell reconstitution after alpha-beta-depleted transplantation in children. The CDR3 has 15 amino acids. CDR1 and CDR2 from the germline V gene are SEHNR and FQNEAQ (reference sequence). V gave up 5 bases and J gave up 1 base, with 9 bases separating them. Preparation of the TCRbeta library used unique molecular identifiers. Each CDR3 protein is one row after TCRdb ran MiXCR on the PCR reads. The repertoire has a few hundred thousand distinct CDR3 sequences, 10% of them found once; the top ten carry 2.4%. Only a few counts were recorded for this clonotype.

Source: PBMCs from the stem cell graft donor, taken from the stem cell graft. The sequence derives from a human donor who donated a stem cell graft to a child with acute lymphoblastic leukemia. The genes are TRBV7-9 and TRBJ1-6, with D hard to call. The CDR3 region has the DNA TGTGCCAGCAGCCCCTCGAGATCCTATAATTCACCCCTCCACTTT. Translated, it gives CASSPSRSYNSPLHF.